This T cell receptor beta chain was sequenced during a study of low-dose radiotherapy and immunotherapy resistance in tumors. Study at large: Radiation delivery to Cohort 1 consisted of 0.5 Gy per fraction every 2 weeks, summing to 6.5 Gy.

In this sample, this clonotype turned up many times. From germline, CDR1 is MNHEY and CDR2 SVGEGT. Trimming removed 6 bases from V and 2 bases from J; junction bases left unmatched: 10. The CDR3 has 15 amino acids. Both TCRalpha and TCRbeta chains were reverse transcribed with V-gene-specific primers. Using a constant-region primer together with a V-primer adapter, TCRs were subjected to roughly 18 PCR cycles of amplification. The authors amplified isolated mRNA by in vitro transcription. TCRdb ran MiXCR on the reads and lists one entry per CDR3 protein. The profile shows 60,000 or so distinct CDR3 sequences, 20% to 25% of them singletons. The time point here: after trial treatment. Treatment denoted: LDRT plus nivolumab, ipilimumab, low-dose cyclophosphamide and aspirin (RACIN trial). Donors, who were enrolled in a single-arm phase I dose-escalation trial, received nivolumab, ipilimumab, aspirin, low-dose cyclophosphamide and low-dose radiotherapy. Each patient who was eligible had an advanced solid tumor with no tumor-infiltrating lymphocytes.

Specimen: PBMCs, collected after low-dose radiotherapy plus immunotherapy. The source of this sequence is a male donor with prostate cancer. The rearrangement links TRBV6-2 or TRBV6-3 to TRBJ2-7, with TRBD1 matching over 7 bases. The CDR3 DNA reads as TGTGCCAGCAGAACGATTGACAGGGCGGCCTACGAGCAGTACTTC. As protein: CASRTIDRAAYEQYF.